The 2 T cell receptor beta chains in this list originate from one sample, sequenced in a study of CD4 T cells in relation to SARS-CoV-2 and coronaviruses. TCRdb's copy holds only in-frame clones and misses some; the assay was immunoSEQ multiplex PCR. This repertoire shows some 46,000 clones, around 79% found once; its top ten account for about 1.5%. Antigens for these TCRs are unknown. What was sequenced was naive CD4+ T cells from PBMCs, cultured in vitro. Sample subset: naive CD4+ T cells isolated by negative enrichment. These receptors came from an adult with COVID-19.

The chain carries TRBV27 and TRBJ2-1; D might be TRBD1 (6 bases). The length of the CDR3 is 16 residues. CDR1 and CDR2 from the germline V gene are MNHEY and SMNVEV (reference sequence). Trimming stripped 6 bases from V and 3 bases from J, with 18 bases between. This CDR3 reads CASRGPGQRNYNEQFF. The CDR3 DNA sequence: TGTGCCAGCAGGGGTCCGGGACAACGAAACTACAATGAGCAGTTCTTC.

The count of this clone is one. The rearrangement uses TRBV9 and TRBJ1-1, with 7 bases aligning to TRBD1. V lost 8 bases, J lost 1 base, and 2 bases stayed unmatched. There are 12 residues in the CDR3. CDR1 SGDLS and CDR2 YYNGEE come from the germline V gene. CDR3: CARNRGNTEAFF. In DNA form, the CDR3 reads TGTGCCAGGAACAGGGGGAACACTGAAGCTTTCTTT.